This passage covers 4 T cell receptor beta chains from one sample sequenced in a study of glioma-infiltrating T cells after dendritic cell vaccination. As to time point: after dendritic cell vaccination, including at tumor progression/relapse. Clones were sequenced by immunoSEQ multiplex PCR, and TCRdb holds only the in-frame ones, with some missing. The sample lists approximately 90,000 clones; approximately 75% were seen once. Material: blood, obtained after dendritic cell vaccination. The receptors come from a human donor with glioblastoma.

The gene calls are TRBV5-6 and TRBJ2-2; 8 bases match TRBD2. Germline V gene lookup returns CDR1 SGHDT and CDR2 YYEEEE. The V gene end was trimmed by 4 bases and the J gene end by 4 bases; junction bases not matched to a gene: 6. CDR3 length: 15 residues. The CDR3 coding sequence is TGTGCCAGCAGCCCGGGACTAGGAGGCACCGGGGAGCTGTTTTTT. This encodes CASSPGLGGTGELFF.

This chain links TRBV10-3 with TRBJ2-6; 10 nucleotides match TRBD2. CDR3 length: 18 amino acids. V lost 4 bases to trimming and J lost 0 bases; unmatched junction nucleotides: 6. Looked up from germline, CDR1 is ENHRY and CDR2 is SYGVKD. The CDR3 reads CAISVSSGGHSGANVLTF. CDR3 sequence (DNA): TGTGCCATCAGTGTATCTAGCGGGGGCCACTCTGGGGCCAACGTCCTGACTTTC.

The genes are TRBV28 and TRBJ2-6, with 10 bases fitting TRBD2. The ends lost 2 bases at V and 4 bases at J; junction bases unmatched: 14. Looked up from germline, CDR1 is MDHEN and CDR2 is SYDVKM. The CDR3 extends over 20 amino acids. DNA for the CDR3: TGTGCCAGCAGTTTACTAGCGGGAGTAAGTAGAATCTCCGGGGCCAACGTCCTGACTTTC. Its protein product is CASSLLAGVSRISGANVLTF.

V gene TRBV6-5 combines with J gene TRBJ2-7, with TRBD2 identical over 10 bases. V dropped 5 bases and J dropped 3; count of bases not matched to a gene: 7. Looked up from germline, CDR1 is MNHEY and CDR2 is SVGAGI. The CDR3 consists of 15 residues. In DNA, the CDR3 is TGTGCCAGCAGTCCAGATAGCGGGAGGCTCTACGAGCAGTACGTC. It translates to CASSPDSGRLYEQYV.